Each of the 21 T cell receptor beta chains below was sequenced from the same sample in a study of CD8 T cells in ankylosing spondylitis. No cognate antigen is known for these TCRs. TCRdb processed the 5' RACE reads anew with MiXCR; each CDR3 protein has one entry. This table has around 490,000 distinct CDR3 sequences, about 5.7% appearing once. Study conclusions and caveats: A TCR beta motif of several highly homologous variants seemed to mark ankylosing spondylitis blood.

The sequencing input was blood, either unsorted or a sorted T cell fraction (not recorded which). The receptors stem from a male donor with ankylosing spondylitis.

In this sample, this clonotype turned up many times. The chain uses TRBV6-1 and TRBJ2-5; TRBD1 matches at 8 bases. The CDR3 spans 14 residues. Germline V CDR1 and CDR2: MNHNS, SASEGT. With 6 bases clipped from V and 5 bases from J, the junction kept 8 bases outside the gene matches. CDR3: CASRLQGVPETQYF. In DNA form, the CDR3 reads TGTGCCAGCAGGCTACAGGGGGTGCCGGAGACCCAGTACTTC.

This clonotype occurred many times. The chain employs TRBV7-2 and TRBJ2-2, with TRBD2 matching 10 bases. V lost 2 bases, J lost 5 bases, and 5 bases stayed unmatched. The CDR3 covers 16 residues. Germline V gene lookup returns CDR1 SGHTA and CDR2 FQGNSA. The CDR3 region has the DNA TGTGCCAGCAGCTTAAGTCCTAGCGGGGGAACCGGGGAGCTGTTTTTT. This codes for CASSLSPSGGTGELFF.

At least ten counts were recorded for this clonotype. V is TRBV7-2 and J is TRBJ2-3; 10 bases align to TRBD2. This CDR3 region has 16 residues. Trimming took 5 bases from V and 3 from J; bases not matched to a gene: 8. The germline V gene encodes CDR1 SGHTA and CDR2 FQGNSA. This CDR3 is CASSPASGRTTDTQYF. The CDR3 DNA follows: TGTGCCAGCAGCCCCGCTAGCGGGAGAACGACAGATACGCAGTATTTT. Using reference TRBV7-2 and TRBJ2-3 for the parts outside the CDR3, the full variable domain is GAGVSQSPSNKVTEKGKDVELRCDPISGHTALYWYRQSLGQGLEFLIYFQGNSAPDKSGLPSDRFSAERTGGSVSTLTIQRTQQEDSAVYLCASSPASGRTTDTQYFGPGTRLTVL.

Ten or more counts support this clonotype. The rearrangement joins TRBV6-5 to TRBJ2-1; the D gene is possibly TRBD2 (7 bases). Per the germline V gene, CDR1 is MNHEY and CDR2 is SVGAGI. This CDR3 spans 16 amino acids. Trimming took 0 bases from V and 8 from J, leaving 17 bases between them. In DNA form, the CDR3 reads TGTGCCAGCAGTTACTCAGGGGGGGCAAATGGGGATGAGCAGTTCTTC. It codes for CASSYSGGANGDEQFF.

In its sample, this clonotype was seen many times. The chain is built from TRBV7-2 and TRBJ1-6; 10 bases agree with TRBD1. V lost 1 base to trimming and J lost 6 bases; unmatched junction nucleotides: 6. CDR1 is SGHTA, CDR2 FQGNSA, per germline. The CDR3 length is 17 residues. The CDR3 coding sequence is TGTGCCAGCAGCTTAGTGGGACAGGGGTTTGGTAATTCACCCCTCCACTTT. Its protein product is CASSLVGQGFGNSPLHF.

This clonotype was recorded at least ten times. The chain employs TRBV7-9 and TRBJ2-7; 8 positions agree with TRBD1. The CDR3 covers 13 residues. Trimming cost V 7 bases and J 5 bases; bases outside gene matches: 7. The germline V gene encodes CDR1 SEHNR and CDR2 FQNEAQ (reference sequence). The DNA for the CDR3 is TGTGCCAGCATGGACAGGGTTTCCCACGAGCAGTACTTC. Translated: CASMDRVSHEQYF.

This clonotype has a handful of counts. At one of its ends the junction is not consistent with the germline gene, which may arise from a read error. CDR3 sequence: CCARDLWGEITSNTEAFF. In nucleotides, the CDR3 is TGCTGTGCTAGAGATCTCTGGGGAGAGATCACCTCGAACACTGAAGCTTTCTTT. The V call is TRBV20-1, the J call TRBJ1-1; unclear D gene. The CDR3 runs 18 residues. Germline CDR1 reads DFQATT; CDR2 reads SNEGSKA (reference sequence).

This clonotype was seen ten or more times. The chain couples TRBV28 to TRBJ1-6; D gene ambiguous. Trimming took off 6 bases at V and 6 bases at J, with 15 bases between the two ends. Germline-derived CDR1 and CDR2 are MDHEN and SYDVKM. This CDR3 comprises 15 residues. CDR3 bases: TGTGCCAGCAGCCTTGGACGACGGCCTAATTCACCCCTCCACTTT. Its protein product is CASSLGRRPNSPLHF.

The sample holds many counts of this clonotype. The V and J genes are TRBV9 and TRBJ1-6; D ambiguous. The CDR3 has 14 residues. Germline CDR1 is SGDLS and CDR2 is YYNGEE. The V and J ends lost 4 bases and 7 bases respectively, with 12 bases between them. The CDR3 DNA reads TGTGCCAGCAGCACGGACGGGATAAATTCACCCCTCCACTTT. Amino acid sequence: CASSTDGINSPLHF. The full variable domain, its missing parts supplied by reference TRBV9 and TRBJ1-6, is DSGVTQTPKHLITATGQRVTLRCSPRSGDLSVYWYQQSLDQGLQFLIQYYNGEERAKGNILERFSAQQFPDLHSELNLSSLELGDSALYFCASSTDGINSPLHFGNGTRLTVT.

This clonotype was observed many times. The CDR3 DNA follows: TGTGCCAGCAGGAGCGCCAGGGCAGACCTCTCCTACGAGCAGTACTTC. Its protein is CASRSARADLSYEQYF. This rearrangement joins TRBV28 to TRBJ2-7, with a possible D match to TRBD1 (5 bases). The CDR3 contains 16 residues. V lost 6 bases, J lost 0 bases, and 18 bases lay in between. CDR1 is MDHEN, CDR2 SYDVKM, per germline.

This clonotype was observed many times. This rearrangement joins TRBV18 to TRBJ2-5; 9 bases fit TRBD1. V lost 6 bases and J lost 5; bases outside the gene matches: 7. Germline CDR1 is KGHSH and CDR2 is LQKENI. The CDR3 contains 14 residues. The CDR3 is CASSRDRARETQYF. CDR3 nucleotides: TGTGCCAGCTCGCGGGACAGGGCGAGGGAGACCCAGTACTTC.

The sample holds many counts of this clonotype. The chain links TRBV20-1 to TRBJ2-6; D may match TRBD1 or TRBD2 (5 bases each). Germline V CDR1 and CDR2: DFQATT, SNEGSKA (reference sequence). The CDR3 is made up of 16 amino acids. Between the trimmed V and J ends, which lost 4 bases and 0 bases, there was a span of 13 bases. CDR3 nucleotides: TGCAGTGCTATAACGGGGCGGATCTCTGGGGCCAACGTCCTGACTTTC. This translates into CSAITGRISGANVLTF.

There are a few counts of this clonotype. This chain's CDR3 is CASSLEGTAQGQYF. In nucleotides, the CDR3 is TGTGCCAGCAGCTTAGAGGGGACAGCCCAAGGGCAGTACTTC. The rearrangement joins TRBV7-8 to TRBJ2-7; 7 nucleotides match TRBD1. CDR1 SGHVS and CDR2 FQNEAQ come from the germline V gene. The CDR3 is 14 residues long. J gave up 9 bases and V 1 base, and 9 bases lay outside the gene matches.

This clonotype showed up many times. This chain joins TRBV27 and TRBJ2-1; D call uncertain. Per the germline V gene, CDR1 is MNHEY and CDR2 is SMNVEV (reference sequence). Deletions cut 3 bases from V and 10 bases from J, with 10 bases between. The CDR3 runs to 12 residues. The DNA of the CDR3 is TGTGCCAGCAGTTTCCTCTTCCGGGAGCAGTTCTTC. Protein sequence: CASSFLFREQFF.

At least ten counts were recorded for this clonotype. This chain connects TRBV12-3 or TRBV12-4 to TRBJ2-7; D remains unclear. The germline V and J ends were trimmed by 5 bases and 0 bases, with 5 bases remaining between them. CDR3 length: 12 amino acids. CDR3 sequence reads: CASSQDSYEQYF. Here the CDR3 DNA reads TGTGCCAGCAGTCAAGACTCCTACGAGCAGTACTTC.

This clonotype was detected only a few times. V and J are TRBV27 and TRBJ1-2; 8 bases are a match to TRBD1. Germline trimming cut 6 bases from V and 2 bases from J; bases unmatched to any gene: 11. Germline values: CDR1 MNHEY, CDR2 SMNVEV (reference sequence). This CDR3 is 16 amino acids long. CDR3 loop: CASSISGQGLNYGYTF. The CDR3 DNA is TGTGCCAGCAGCATTTCCGGACAGGGCCTCAACTATGGCTACACCTTC.

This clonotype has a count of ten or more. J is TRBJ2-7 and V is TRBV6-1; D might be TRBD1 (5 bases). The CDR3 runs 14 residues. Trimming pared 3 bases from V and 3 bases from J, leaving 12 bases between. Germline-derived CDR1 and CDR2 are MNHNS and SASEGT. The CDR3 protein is CASSEAGLSYEQYF. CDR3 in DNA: TGTGCCAGCAGTGAGGCAGGGTTGAGCTACGAGCAGTACTTC.

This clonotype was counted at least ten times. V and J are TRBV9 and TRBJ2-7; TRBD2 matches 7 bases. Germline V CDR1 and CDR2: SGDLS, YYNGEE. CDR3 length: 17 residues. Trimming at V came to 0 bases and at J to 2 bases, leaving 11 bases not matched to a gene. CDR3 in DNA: TGTGCCAGCAGCGTAGGTCGAGCGGGAAGTCCCCCCTACGAGCAGTACTTC. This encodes CASSVGRAGSPPYEQYF.

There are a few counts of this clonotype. For the CDR3, the DNA is TGTGCCAGCAGCTTAGTTGTGGGGGCCCACACTGAAGCTTTCTTT. It encodes CASSLVVGAHTEAFF. The chain joins TRBV7-9 to TRBJ1-1; TRBD1 is a possible D gene (6 bases). In germline, CDR1 is SEHNR, CDR2 FQNEAQ (reference sequence). CDR3 size: 15 residues. Trimming took off 1 base at V and 3 bases at J, with 12 bases between the two ends.

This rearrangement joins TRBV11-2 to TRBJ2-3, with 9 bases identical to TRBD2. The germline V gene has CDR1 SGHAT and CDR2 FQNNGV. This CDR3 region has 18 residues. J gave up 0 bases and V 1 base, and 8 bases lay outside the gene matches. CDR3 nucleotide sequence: TGTGCCAGCAGCTTAGTTTCGGGGGCGGGGGGGAGCACAGATACGCAGTATTTT. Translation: CASSLVSGAGGSTDTQYF.

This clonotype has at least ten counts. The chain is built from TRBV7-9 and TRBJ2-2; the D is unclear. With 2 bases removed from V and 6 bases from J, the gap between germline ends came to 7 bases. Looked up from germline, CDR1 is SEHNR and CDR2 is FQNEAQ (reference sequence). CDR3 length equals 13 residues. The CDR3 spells CASSLSDPGELFF. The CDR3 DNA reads TGTGCCAGCAGCTTATCAGATCCCGGGGAGCTGTTTTTT.